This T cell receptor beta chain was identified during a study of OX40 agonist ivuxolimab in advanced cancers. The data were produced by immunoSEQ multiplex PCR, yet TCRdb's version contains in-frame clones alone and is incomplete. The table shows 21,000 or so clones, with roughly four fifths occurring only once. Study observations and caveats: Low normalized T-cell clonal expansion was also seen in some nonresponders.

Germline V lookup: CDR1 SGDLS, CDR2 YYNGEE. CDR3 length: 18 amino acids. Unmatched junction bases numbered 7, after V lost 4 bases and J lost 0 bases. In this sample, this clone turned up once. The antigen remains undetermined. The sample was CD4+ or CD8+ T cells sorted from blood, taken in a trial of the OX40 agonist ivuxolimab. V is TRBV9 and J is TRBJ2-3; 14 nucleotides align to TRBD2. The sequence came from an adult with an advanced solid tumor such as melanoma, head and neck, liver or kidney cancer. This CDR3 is CASSRTSGGSPSTDTQYF. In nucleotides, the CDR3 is TGTGCCAGCAGCCGGACTAGCGGGGGGTCACCTAGCACAGATACGCAGTATTTT.